A single sample gave rise to the 18 T cell receptor beta chains below, sequenced in a study of OX40 agonist ivuxolimab in advanced cancers. Sequencing used immunoSEQ multiplex PCR; TCRdb keeps in-frame clones, though not all of them. The sample includes tens of thousands of clones, 80% to 90% of them seen just once. The sample in question was CD4+ or CD8+ T cells sorted from blood, obtained in a trial of the OX40 agonist ivuxolimab. The receptor set was obtained from an adult with an advanced solid tumor such as melanoma, head and neck, liver or kidney cancer.

The rearrangement joins TRBV20-1 to TRBJ2-7; D perhaps matches TRBD2 (6 bases). CDR1 and CDR2 from the germline V gene are DFQATT and SNEGSKA (reference sequence). With 3 bases removed from V and 3 bases from J, the gap between germline ends came to 6 bases. This CDR3 is 11 amino acids long. The CDR3 DNA reads as TGCAGTGCTAGTAGCGGCTACGAGCAGTACTTC. It codes for CSASSGYEQYF.

J is TRBJ2-3 and V is TRBV29-1; D assignment may be TRBD1 or TRBD2 (6 bases each). V lost 1 base and J 8 bases, leaving 25 bases between the germline ends. CDR3 length: 17 residues. CDR1 is SQVTM and CDR2 is ANQGSEA in the germline V gene. CDR3 DNA sequence: TGCAGCGTTGAAGTTGGGGGGCCTGACAGGTTGCTTGTTACGCAGTATTTT. Translated, it gives CSVEVGGPDRLLVTQYF.

V usage is TRBV27 and J usage is TRBJ2-6; TRBD2 might be the D (6 bases). This CDR3 comprises 18 residues. Trimming removed 4 bases from V and 4 bases from J, with 20 bases in between. Looked up from germline, CDR1 is MNHEY and CDR2 is SMNVEV (reference sequence). The CDR3 coding sequence is TGTGCCAGCAGTTCCTTCGGCGGGGTATTGAGGGGGGCCAACGTCCTGACTTTC. Residues: CASSSFGGVLRGANVLTF.

The J gene is TRBJ1-2, the V gene TRBV6-1; D not resolved. The CDR3 sequence is 15 residues long. Germline V lookup: CDR1 MNHNS, CDR2 SASEGT. The V end lost 4 bases, the J end lost 3 bases, and 15 bases lay between the germline ends. The CDR3 region is CASSAVWPGDYGYTF. CDR3 coding DNA: TGTGCCAGCAGTGCAGTCTGGCCCGGTGACTATGGCTACACCTTC.

The chain has TRBV28 and TRBJ1-1; D perhaps matches TRBD1 (5 bases). V was pared by 5 bases and J by 3 bases, with 16 bases between. This CDR3 has 15 amino acids. CDR1 and CDR2 (germline): MDHEN, SYDVKM. DNA of the CDR3: TGTGCCAGCAGTCAGGTATCTAGGGACTACACTGAAGCTTTCTTT. Amino acids: CASSQVSRDYTEAFF.

This clone was observed once. The V and J genes are TRBV5-1 and TRBJ2-7; D remains ambiguous. The CDR3 is 14 amino acids. Trimming pared 5 bases from V and 2 bases from J, leaving 14 bases between. CDR1 is SGHRS, CDR2 YFSETQ, per germline. CDR3 bases: TGCGCCAGCAGTTATGGACCCGAGGCCTACGAGCAGTACTTC. This codes for CASSYGPEAYEQYF.

The chain joins TRBV5-1 to TRBJ2-1; D gene ambiguous. CDR3 length equals 14 residues. The V and J ends lost 2 bases and 4 bases respectively, with 10 bases between them. The germline V gene encodes CDR1 SGHRS and CDR2 YFSETQ. The CDR3 DNA reads TGCGCCAGCAGCTTATCTAACAGTTACAATGAGCAGTTCTTC. Translated: CASSLSNSYNEQFF.

The chain combines TRBV6-1 with TRBJ1-1, with D perhaps matching TRBD1 (6 bases). Germline CDR1 MNHNS, CDR2 SASEGT. The CDR3 extends over 16 amino acids. The V end was cut by 0 bases, the J end by 7 bases, with 18 bases between. CDR3 DNA: TGTGCCAGCAGTGAAGCGCCTGTGGGGTTAGGGGGTGAAGCTTTCTTT. This gives the protein CASSEAPVGLGGEAFF.

The V and J genes are TRBV4-1 and TRBJ2-1; 9 positions agree with TRBD2. The germline V gene encodes CDR1 MGHRA and CDR2 YSYEKL. This CDR3 contains 16 residues. V trimming: 1 base; J trimming: 8 bases; junction bases outside the gene matches: 9. CDR3 nucleotides: TGCGCCAGCAGCCAAGTGCTGCGGGGGGGCCAGGATGAGCAGTTCTTC. Translation gives CASSQVLRGGQDEQFF.

The V and J genes are TRBV12-5 and TRBJ2-2; the D call may be TRBD1 or TRBD2 (5 bases each). CDR3 length: 15 residues. Trimming cost V 2 bases and J 1 base, with 8 bases left between them. The V gene's germline CDR1 is LGHNT and CDR2 FRNRAP. CDR3 bases: TGTGCTAGTGGTTTGATGAGGGGGAACACCGGGGAGCTGTTTTTT. Its translation: CASGLMRGNTGELFF.

The rearrangement joins TRBV7-9 to TRBJ1-6; tentatively, D is TRBD1 (6 bases). This CDR3 contains 16 residues. Deletions cut 2 bases from V and 7 bases from J, with 15 bases between. Germline CDR1 is SEHNR and CDR2 is FQNEAQ (reference sequence). The CDR3 sequence: CASSLRAGQGNSPLHF. The CDR3, as DNA: TGTGCCAGCAGCTTAAGGGCCGGGCAGGGGAATTCACCCCTCCACTTT.

This chain connects TRBV7-2 to TRBJ2-7; TRBD2 aligns across 11 bases. This CDR3 has 15 residues. CDR1 SGHTA and CDR2 FQGNSA come from the germline V gene. J was trimmed by 6 bases and V by 3 bases; bases with no gene match: 7. CDR3 DNA sequence: TGTGCCAGCAGCTTCATGACTAGCGGGGAGGGCGAGCAGTACTTC. It yields the protein CASSFMTSGEGEQYF.

Concerning this clone: Here the CDR3 omits its conserved ending phenylalanine or tryptophan, so a read error is the likely source. The chain recombines TRBV5-1 with TRBJ2-7; no clear D. CDR3 length: 12 amino acids. V gave up 7 bases and J gave up 4 bases, with 12 bases separating them. CDR1 and CDR2 from the germline V gene are SGHRS and YFSETQ. CDR3 residues: CASGREDYEQYL. The CDR3 bases are TGCGCCAGCGGCCGCGAGGATTACGAGCAGTACCTC.

The chain carries TRBV6-6 and TRBJ1-2, with a possible D match to TRBD1 (6 bases). This CDR3 spans 15 amino acids. The V gene's germline CDR1 is MNHNY and CDR2 SVGAGI (reference sequence). Trimming removed 0 bases at V and 4 bases at J, with 12 bases between. CDR3 bases: TGTGCCAGCAGTTACTCGGCCGGACAGCTCTATGGCTACACCTTC. This encodes CASSYSAGQLYGYTF.

The chain uses TRBV28 and TRBJ2-1, with a weak D call TRBD2 (5 bases). Deletions cut 5 bases from V and 5 bases from J, with 22 bases between. This CDR3 contains 17 residues. Germline V gene sequence: CDR1 MDHEN, CDR2 SYDVKM. This CDR3 reads CASSHTLSSRGNNEQFF. CDR3 bases: TGTGCCAGCAGTCACACCCTGAGCTCGAGAGGGAACAATGAGCAGTTCTTC.

CDR3 in DNA: TGTGCCAGCAGTTTCGGGCAGGGGTTCGAGGGCTACACCTTC. Residues: CASSFGQGFEGYTF. This rearrangement joins TRBV28 to TRBJ1-2; D may be TRBD1 (6 bases). Germline loops: CDR1 MDHEN, CDR2 SYDVKM. This CDR3 is 14 amino acids long. Trimming took off 3 bases at V and 8 bases at J, with 16 bases between the two ends.

The genes are TRBV27 and TRBJ2-2; D call uncertain. Between the trimmed V and J ends, which lost 2 bases and 7 bases, there was a span of 5 bases. Germline V gene sequence: CDR1 MNHEY, CDR2 SMNVEV (reference sequence). The CDR3 totals 12 residues. As DNA, the CDR3 is TGTGCCAGCAGTTTAAATAACGGGGAGCTGTTTTTT. Translation gives CASSLNNGELFF.

The J gene is TRBJ1-2, the V gene TRBV5-6; the D gene is possibly TRBD1 (5 bases). The V end was cut by 3 bases, the J end by 4 bases, with 10 bases between. The CDR3 covers 13 residues. Germline CDR1 is SGHDT and CDR2 is YYEEEE. DNA of the CDR3: TGTGCCAGCAGCTCGACAGCTTCCTATGGCTACACCTTC. This translates into CASSSTASYGYTF.